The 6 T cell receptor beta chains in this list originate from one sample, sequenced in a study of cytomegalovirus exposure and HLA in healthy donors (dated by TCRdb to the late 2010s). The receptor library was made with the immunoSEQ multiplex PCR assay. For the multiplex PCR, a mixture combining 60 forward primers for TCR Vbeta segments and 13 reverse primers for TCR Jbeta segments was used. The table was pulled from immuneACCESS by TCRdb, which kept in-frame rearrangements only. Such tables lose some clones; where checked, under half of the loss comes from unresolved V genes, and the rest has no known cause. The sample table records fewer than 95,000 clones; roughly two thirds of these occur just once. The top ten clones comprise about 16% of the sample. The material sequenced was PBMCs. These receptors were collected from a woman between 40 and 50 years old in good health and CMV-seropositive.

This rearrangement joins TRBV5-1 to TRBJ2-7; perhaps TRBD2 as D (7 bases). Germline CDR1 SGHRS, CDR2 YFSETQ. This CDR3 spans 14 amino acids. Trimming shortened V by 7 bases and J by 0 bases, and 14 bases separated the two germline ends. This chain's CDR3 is CASQEGGTSYEQYF. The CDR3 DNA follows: TGCGCCAGCCAAGAGGGGGGGACCTCCTACGAGCAGTACTTC.

The CDR3 nucleotides read TGTGCCAGCAGTCCAAGGACTAGCGGGTACTACGAGCAGTACTTC. Its translation is CASSPRTSGYYEQYF. The J gene is TRBJ2-7, the V gene TRBV27; 11 bases agree with TRBD2. Trimming removed 5 bases from V and 3 bases from J; junction bases left unmatched: 6. Germline V gives CDR1 MNHEY, CDR2 SMNVEV (reference sequence). The CDR3 sequence is 15 residues long.

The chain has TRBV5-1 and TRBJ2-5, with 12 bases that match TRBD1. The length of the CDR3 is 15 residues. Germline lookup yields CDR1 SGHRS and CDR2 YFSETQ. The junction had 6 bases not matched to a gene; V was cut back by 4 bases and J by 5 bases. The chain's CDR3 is CASSLGQGAGETQYF. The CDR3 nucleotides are TGCGCCAGCAGCCTGGGACAGGGGGCAGGGGAGACCCAGTACTTC. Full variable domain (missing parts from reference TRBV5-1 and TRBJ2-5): KAGVTQTPRYLIKTRGQQVTLSCSPISGHRSVSWYQQTPGQGLQFLFEYFSETQRNKGNFPGRFSGRQFSNSRSEMNVSTLELGDSALYLCASSLGQGAGETQYFGPGTRLLVL.

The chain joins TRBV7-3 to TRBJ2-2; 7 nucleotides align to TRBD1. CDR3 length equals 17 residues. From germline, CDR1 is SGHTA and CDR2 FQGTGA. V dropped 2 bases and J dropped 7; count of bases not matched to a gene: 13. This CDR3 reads CASSLFGTVGGFGELFF. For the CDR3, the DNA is TGTGCCAGCAGCTTATTCGGGACAGTGGGTGGATTCGGGGAGCTGTTTTTT.

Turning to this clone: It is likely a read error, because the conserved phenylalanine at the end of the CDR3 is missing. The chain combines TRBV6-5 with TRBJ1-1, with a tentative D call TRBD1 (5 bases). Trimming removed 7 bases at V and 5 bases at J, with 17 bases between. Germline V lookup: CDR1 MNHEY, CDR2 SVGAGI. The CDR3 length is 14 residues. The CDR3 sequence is CASTLRGLGTEAFV. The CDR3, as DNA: TGTGCCAGCACCCTCCGGGGGTTAGGGACTGAAGCTTTCGTT.

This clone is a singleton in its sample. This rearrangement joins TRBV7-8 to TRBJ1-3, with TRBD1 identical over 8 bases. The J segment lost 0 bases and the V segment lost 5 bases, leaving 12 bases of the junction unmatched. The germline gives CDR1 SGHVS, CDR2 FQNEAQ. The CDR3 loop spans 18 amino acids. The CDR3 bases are TGTGCCAGCAGCCCTCAACAGGGGGTGACCTTCTCTGGAAACACCATATATTTT. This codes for CASSPQQGVTFSGNTIYF. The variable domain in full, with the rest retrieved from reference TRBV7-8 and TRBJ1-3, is GAGVSQSPRYKVAKRGQDVALRCDPISGHVSLFWYQQALGQGPEFLTYFQNEAQLDKSGLPSDRFFAERPEGSVSTLKIQRTQQEDSAVYLCASSPQQGVTFSGNTIYFGEGSWLTVV.